This TCR beta chain is from a study of glioma-infiltrating T cells after dendritic cell vaccination. Study summary: Monocyte-derived dendritic cells, cultured 6 to 8 days with IL-4 and GM-CSF, were pulsed with autologous tumor lysate. At biweekly intervals, patients got three intradermal dendritic cell vaccine injections.

Germline lookup yields CDR1 SEHNR and CDR2 FQNEAQ (reference sequence). There are 16 residues in the CDR3. Trimming removed 6 bases from V and 0 bases from J, with 16 bases in between. Stated time point: after dendritic cell vaccination, including at tumor progression/relapse. No glioblastoma patient carried an isocitrate dehydrogenase mutation. Blood PBMC samples: pre-vaccination, two weeks post third vaccination, and at tumor progression. The data were produced by immunoSEQ multiplex PCR, yet TCRdb's version contains in-frame clones alone and is incomplete. Here the sample spans about 50,000 clones, 89% being singletons.

The TCR originated in a human donor with glioblastoma. Material: blood, obtained after dendritic cell vaccination. The chain recombines TRBV7-9 with TRBJ2-3; D gene uncertain. In nucleotides, the CDR3 is TGTGCCAGCAGTTACCCATCACTAACAAGCACAGATACGCAGTATTTT. It encodes CASSYPSLTSTDTQYF.